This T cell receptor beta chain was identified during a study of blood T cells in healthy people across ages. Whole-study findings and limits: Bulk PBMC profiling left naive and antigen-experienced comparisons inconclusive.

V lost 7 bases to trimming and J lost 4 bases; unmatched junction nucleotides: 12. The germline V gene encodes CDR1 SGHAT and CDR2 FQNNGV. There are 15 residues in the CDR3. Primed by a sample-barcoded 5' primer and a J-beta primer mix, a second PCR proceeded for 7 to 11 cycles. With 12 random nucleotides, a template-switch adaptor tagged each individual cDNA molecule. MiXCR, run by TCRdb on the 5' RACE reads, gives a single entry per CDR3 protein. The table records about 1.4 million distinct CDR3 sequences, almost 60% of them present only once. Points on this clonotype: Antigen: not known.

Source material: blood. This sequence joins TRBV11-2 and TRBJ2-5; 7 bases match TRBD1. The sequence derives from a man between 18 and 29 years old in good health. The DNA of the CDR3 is TGTGCCAGCACCCTGGCGAGGGGGCAAGGAGAGACCCAGTACTTC. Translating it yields CASTLARGQGETQYF.